One sample yielded the 30 T cell receptor beta chains listed below, sequenced in a study of regulatory T cells in long-lasting Graves disease. This sample's time point: persistent/refractory GD, antithyroid drugs over 5 years with positive TRAb. Following extraction of RNA from PBMCs, that RNA was used to make the TCR library. Through Arm-PCR of CDR3 regions and iRepertoire HTBI primers, TCR beta libraries were built. TCRdb re-called the multiplex PCR reads with MiXCR, one entry per CDR3 protein. The repertoire holds about 470,000 distinct CDR3 sequences, with 20% to 25% as singletons. This material consisted of peripheral blood mononuclear cells (PBMCs), taken when the disease was refractory, from a patient treated with antithyroid drugs. All receptors derive from a female donor with Graves disease.

The genes are TRBV6-5 and TRBJ2-2; D is ambiguous. Trimming took off 0 bases at V and 4 bases at J, with 3 bases between the two ends. This CDR3 is 13 amino acids long. Germline CDR1 reads MNHEY; CDR2 reads SVGAGI. This CDR3 reads CASSYSSTGELFF. The DNA for the CDR3 is TGTGCCAGCAGTTACTCTTCCACCGGGGAGCTGTTTTTT.

The gene calls are TRBV29-1 and TRBJ1-1, with D hard to call. Trimming cost V 7 bases and J 8 bases, with 11 bases left between them. Germline V gene lookup returns CDR1 SQVTM and CDR2 ANQGSEA. The CDR3 has 10 amino acids. Written as DNA, the CDR3 is TGCAGCGCTGAGGACGGGGAAGCTTTCTTT. Residues: CSAEDGEAFF. Drawing the rest from reference TRBV29-1 and TRBJ1-1, the complete variable domain is SAVISQKPSRDICQRGTSLTIQCQVDSQVTMMFWYRQQPGQSLTLIATANQGSEATYESGFVIDKFPISRPNLTFSTLTVSNMSPEDSSIYLCSAEDGEAFFGQGTRLTVV.

In this sample, this clonotype turned up many times. Here the CDR3 reads CASIDRAGTGELFF. The CDR3 DNA is TGTGCCAGCATAGACAGGGCGGGAACCGGGGAGCTGTTTTTT. This sequence joins TRBV28 and TRBJ2-2; D possibly corresponds to TRBD1 (7 bases). CDR1 is MDHEN and CDR2 is SYDVKM in the germline V gene. V lost 7 bases and J 5 bases, leaving 14 bases between the germline ends. The CDR3 covers 14 residues.

This clonotype was detected once. The chain combines TRBV20-1 with TRBJ1-5, with D possibly matching TRBD1 (5 bases). This CDR3 comprises 15 residues. V shed 0 bases and J shed 3 bases, with 12 bases lying between them. Per the germline V gene, CDR1 is DFQATT and CDR2 is SNEGSKA (reference sequence). Here the CDR3 reads CSARDGGGANQPQHF. CDR3 sequence (DNA): TGCAGTGCTAGAGACGGGGGAGGGGCCAATCAGCCCCAGCATTTT.

The rearrangement uses TRBV7-9 and TRBJ2-7, with 8 bases identical to TRBD1. The J segment lost 2 bases and the V segment lost 5 bases, leaving 11 bases of the junction unmatched. CDR1 is SEHNR and CDR2 is FQNEAQ in the germline V gene (reference sequence). The CDR3 runs to 16 residues. CDR3 sequence reads: CASSHTPGQATYEQYF. The CDR3 DNA is TGTGCCAGCAGCCATACCCCGGGACAGGCGACCTACGAGCAGTACTTC.

This clonotype was picked up many times. This chain uses TRBV29-1 with TRBJ1-2, with D tentatively TRBD1 (5 bases). The V end lost 5 bases, the J end lost 4 bases, and 8 bases lay between the germline ends. The CDR3 contains 11 residues. Germline V gene sequence: CDR1 SQVTM, CDR2 ANQGSEA. CDR3 coding DNA: TGCAGCGTTCCCGGGGGCTATGGCTACACCTTC. This gives the protein CSVPGGYGYTF.

This chain uses TRBV30 with TRBJ2-3; D not resolved. Germline V gene sequence: CDR1 GTSNPN, CDR2 SVGIG (reference sequence). V was trimmed by 4 bases and J by 5 bases, leaving 13 bases between them. This CDR3 spans 13 amino acids. The CDR3 sequence: CAWTGLVKDTQYF. DNA of the CDR3: TGTGCCTGGACGGGTCTAGTTAAAGATACGCAGTATTTT.

This clonotype appeared a few times. The genes are TRBV7-3 and TRBJ1-1; D not resolved. The V end lost 2 bases, the J end lost 1 base, and 8 bases lay between the germline ends. This CDR3 is built from 14 residues. Germline CDR1 is SGHTA and CDR2 is FQGTGA. Written as DNA, the CDR3 is TGTGCCAGCAGCTTAGACATAAAGAACACTGAAGCTTTCTTT. It specifies CASSLDIKNTEAFF.

Concerning this clonotype itself: A read error is possible here, since a much larger clone lies one base away. V usage is TRBV10-3 and J usage is TRBJ2-5; 7 nucleotides align to TRBD2. The junction had 9 bases not matched to a gene; V was cut back by 7 bases and J by 4 bases. The germline V gene has CDR1 ENHRY and CDR2 SYGVKD. The CDR3 runs to 14 residues. The CDR3 DNA is TGTGCCATCAATGAAGGCGGGAGCCGAGAGACCCAGTACTTC. The encoded protein is CAINEGGSRETQYF.

The V call is TRBV19, the J call TRBJ1-2, with 7 bases that match TRBD1. The J segment lost 4 bases and the V segment lost 6 bases, leaving 8 bases of the junction unmatched. This CDR3 has 14 residues. The germline gives CDR1 LNHDA, CDR2 SQIVND (reference sequence). The CDR3 spells CASSKEGQTYGYTF. In DNA form, the CDR3 reads TGTGCCAGTAGCAAAGAGGGACAGACCTATGGCTACACCTTC.

This clonotype was detected a few times. The chain links TRBV6-2 or TRBV6-3 to TRBJ2-7; 7 bases agree with TRBD2. CDR1 MNHEY and CDR2 SVGEGT come from the germline V gene. J was trimmed by 13 bases and V by 5 bases; bases with no gene match: 17. This CDR3 has 14 amino acids. In DNA, the CDR3 is TGTGCCAGCAGTGAAGAGGAGCGGGGTCTGCGTTTTTACTTC. This sequence encodes CASSEEERGLRFYF.

This clonotype showed up just once. The chain couples TRBV19 to TRBJ1-2, with D unresolved. This CDR3 has 10 residues. V dropped 8 bases and J dropped 4 bases, with 5 bases sitting between them. From germline, CDR1 is LNHDA and CDR2 SQIVND (reference sequence). CDR3 loop: CASFSYGYTF. The CDR3 nucleotides are TGTGCCAGTTTCAGCTATGGCTACACCTTC.

This clonotype showed up many times. The genes are TRBV6-1 and TRBJ1-2, with 7 bases that match TRBD1. Trimming took 6 bases from V and 7 from J; bases not matched to a gene: 11. CDR3 size: 14 residues. The germline V gene encodes CDR1 MNHNS and CDR2 SASEGT. Written as DNA, the CDR3 is TGTGCCAGCAGGAGTATGGACAGGAACGGTGGCTACACCTTC. It encodes CASRSMDRNGGYTF.

With regard to this clonotype: A much larger clone sits a single nucleotide away, making a read error possible. The rearrangement links TRBV28 to TRBJ2-7; D perhaps matches TRBD2 (8 bases). There are 15 residues in the CDR3. From germline, CDR1 is MDHEN and CDR2 SYDVKM. The CDR3 coding sequence is TGTGCCAGCAGTTCAGGGGGACTAGACGAATACGGGCAGTACTTC. Translating gives CASSSGGLDEYGQYF. The full variable domain, in which reference TRBV28 and TRBJ2-7 provide the parts outside the CDR3, is DVKVTQSSRYLVKRTGEKVFLECVQDMDHENMFWYRQDPGLGLRLIYFSYDVKMKEKGDIPEGYSVSREKKERFSLILESASTNQTSMYLCASSSGGLDEYGQYFGPGTRLTVT.

The chain combines TRBV4-1 with TRBJ1-5; no definite D call. The CDR3 is 14 amino acids. Germline CDR1 reads MGHRA; CDR2 reads YSYEKL. Trimming took off 0 bases at V and 11 bases at J, with 14 bases between the two ends. As DNA, the CDR3 is TGCGCCAGCAGCCAAGATGTCGGCAAGAGTGCCCAGCATTTT. It encodes CASSQDVGKSAQHF.

This clonotype was found many times. The chain joins TRBV28 to TRBJ2-7; D possibly corresponds to TRBD2 (5 bases). The V end was cut by 3 bases, the J end by 0 bases, with 12 bases between. This CDR3 is 15 amino acids long. Germline values: CDR1 MDHEN, CDR2 SYDVKM. Here the CDR3 reads CASSFIRDGSYEQYF. CDR3 in DNA: TGTGCCAGCAGTTTTATTCGGGATGGCTCCTACGAGCAGTACTTC.

This chain connects TRBV11-2 to TRBJ2-3; D is unclear. This CDR3 is 14 amino acids long. V lost 5 bases and J 0 bases, leaving 9 bases between the germline ends. Per germline, CDR1 SGHAT and CDR2 FQNNGV. The chain's CDR3 is CASSPPPSTDTQYF. The DNA for the CDR3 is TGTGCCAGCAGCCCCCCCCCTAGCACAGATACGCAGTATTTT.

This clonotype was seen a handful of times. This sequence joins TRBV9 and TRBJ1-4, with 9 bases aligning to TRBD1. The CDR3 length is 14 residues. Germline V gene lookup returns CDR1 SGDLS and CDR2 YYNGEE. With V trimmed by 2 bases and J by 6 bases, 2 bases remained unmatched. The CDR3 loop reads CASSVGQGYEKLFF. The CDR3 DNA sequence: TGTGCCAGCAGCGTGGGACAGGGATATGAAAAACTGTTTTTT. The whole variable domain, filled in from reference TRBV9 and TRBJ1-4, reads DSGVTQTPKHLITATGQRVTLRCSPRSGDLSVYWYQQSLDQGLQFLIQYYNGEERAKGNILERFSAQQFPDLHSELNLSSLELGDSALYFCASSVGQGYEKLFFGSGTQLSVL.

V gene TRBV2 combines with J gene TRBJ2-3; TRBD2 matches at 10 bases. CDR1 is SNHLY, CDR2 FYNNEI, per germline. Germline trimming cut 4 bases from V and 3 bases from J; bases unmatched to any gene: 13. CDR3 length: 18 amino acids. This chain's CDR3 is CASSVMASGSWLTDTQYF. The DNA for the CDR3 is TGTGCCAGCAGTGTCATGGCTAGCGGGAGTTGGTTGACAGATACGCAGTATTTT.

This clonotype was found a few times. This chain joins TRBV19 and TRBJ1-5; tentatively, D is TRBD1 (6 bases). Trimming shortened V by 3 bases and J by 0 bases, and 21 bases separated the two germline ends. The germline V gene has CDR1 LNHDA and CDR2 SQIVND (reference sequence). The CDR3 runs 19 residues. CDR3 nucleotide sequence: TGTGCCAGTAGTATGAGAAATCAGGGGAGATACTATAGCAATCAGCCCCAGCATTTT. It yields the protein CASSMRNQGRYYSNQPQHF.

Ten or more counts support this clonotype. The chain uses TRBV5-6 and TRBJ2-7, with 9 positions matching TRBD1. Trimming cost V 0 bases and J 5 bases; bases outside gene matches: 3. CDR1 and CDR2 (germline): SGHDT, YYEEEE. The CDR3 extends over 14 amino acids. The CDR3 sequence: CASSLGTGVDEQYF. The CDR3 DNA is TGTGCCAGCAGCTTGGGGACAGGGGTCGACGAGCAGTACTTC. The full variable domain, in which reference TRBV5-6 and TRBJ2-7 provide the parts outside the CDR3, is DAGVTQSPTHLIKTRGQQVTLRCSPKSGHDTVSWYQQALGQGPQFIFQYYEEEERQRGNFPDRFSGHQFPNYSSELNVNALLLGDSALYLCASSLGTGVDEQYFGPGTRLTVT.

This clonotype showed up just a few times. The rearrangement joins TRBV4-3 to TRBJ2-7; TRBD1 is a possible D gene (5 bases). The V and J ends lost 0 bases and 2 bases respectively, with 11 bases between them. This CDR3 is built from 15 residues. Germline CDR1 LGHNA, CDR2 YSLEER. The CDR3 protein is CASSQEAQETYEQYF. The CDR3 bases are TGCGCCAGCAGCCAAGAGGCACAGGAAACCTACGAGCAGTACTTC.

The chain is built from TRBV20-1 and TRBJ1-1; possible D gene TRBD1, 5 bases. The CDR3 contains 11 residues. With 6 bases removed from V and 10 bases from J, the gap between germline ends came to 15 bases. In germline, CDR1 is DFQATT, CDR2 SNEGSKA (reference sequence). This CDR3 is CSARDGVPAFF. The CDR3 DNA reads TGCAGTGCCCGGGACGGGGTCCCAGCTTTCTTT.

The genes are TRBV18 and TRBJ2-4; 12 bases agree with TRBD2. The CDR3 loop spans 19 amino acids. V gave up 1 base and J gave up 9 bases; unmatched junction bases: 16. The germline V gene encodes CDR1 KGHSH and CDR2 LQKENI. The CDR3 nucleotides are TGTGCCAGCTCACCACTTTGGCGACTAGCGGGGGAACCAGGGGGCATTCAGTACTTC. This sequence encodes CASSPLWRLAGEPGGIQYF.

Only a few counts were recorded for this clonotype. The chain couples TRBV20-1 to TRBJ2-7; D gene unclear. V was shortened by 1 base and J by 4 bases, with 17 bases between the two germline ends. Germline CDR1 DFQATT, CDR2 SNEGSKA (reference sequence). The CDR3 contains 15 residues. CDR3 residues: CSARGLINAKYEQYF. CDR3 nucleotide sequence: TGCAGTGCTAGAGGATTAATAAACGCTAAATACGAGCAGTACTTC.

This clonotype was picked up many times. The rearrangement uses TRBV28 and TRBJ1-6; TRBD1 matches 8 bases. The germline gives CDR1 MDHEN, CDR2 SYDVKM. This CDR3 has 15 residues. The trim removed 10 bases at V and 4 bases at J, leaving 9 bases unmatched. In DNA form, the CDR3 reads TGTGCCATCCCTTTGGGGGACAGGTATAATTCACCCCTCCACTTT. Protein product: CAIPLGDRYNSPLHF.

This clonotype showed up just a few times. The chain carries TRBV19 and TRBJ2-2; D is undetermined. The CDR3 loop spans 13 amino acids. Germline V gene lookup returns CDR1 LNHDA and CDR2 SQIVND (reference sequence). Trimming shortened V by 10 bases and J by 5 bases, and 14 bases separated the two germline ends. The CDR3 coding sequence is TGTGCCACCCCTCAAAGATGGACCGGGGAGCTGTTTTTT. Translation: CATPQRWTGELFF. The whole variable domain, remainder taken from reference TRBV19 and TRBJ2-2, is DGGITQSPKYLFRKEGQNVTLSCEQNLNHDAMYWYRQDPGQGLRLIYYSQIVNDFQKGDIAEGYSVSREKKESFPLTVTSAQKNPTAFYLCATPQRWTGELFFGEGSRLTVL.

The chain uses TRBV4-1 and TRBJ2-7, with D perhaps matching TRBD1 (6 bases). V was shortened by 2 bases and J by 9 bases, with 17 bases between the two germline ends. From germline, CDR1 is MGHRA and CDR2 YSYEKL. This CDR3 region has 14 residues. The CDR3 nucleotides are TGCGCCAGCAGCCAAACCAGACAGGTCGTTGGGCAGTACTTC. Protein: CASSQTRQVVGQYF.

This clonotype was seen a handful of times. The chain joins TRBV27 to TRBJ2-6; D not resolved. There are 15 residues in the CDR3. V lost 4 bases, J lost 2 bases, and 9 bases lay in between. Germline values: CDR1 MNHEY, CDR2 SMNVEV (reference sequence). The CDR3 region has the DNA TGTGCCAGCAGTTCCTACCAAGCTGGGGCCAACGTCCTGACTTTC. Protein: CASSSYQAGANVLTF.

The J gene is TRBJ1-1, the V gene TRBV7-9; D is undetermined. In germline, CDR1 is SEHNR, CDR2 FQNEAQ (reference sequence). This CDR3 is 15 amino acids long. V shed 3 bases and J shed 6 bases, with 17 bases lying between them. The CDR3 DNA reads as TGTGCCAGCAGCTTCCTTACAGCAGCCGGCGCTGAAGCTTTCTTT. It translates to CASSFLTAAGAEAFF.